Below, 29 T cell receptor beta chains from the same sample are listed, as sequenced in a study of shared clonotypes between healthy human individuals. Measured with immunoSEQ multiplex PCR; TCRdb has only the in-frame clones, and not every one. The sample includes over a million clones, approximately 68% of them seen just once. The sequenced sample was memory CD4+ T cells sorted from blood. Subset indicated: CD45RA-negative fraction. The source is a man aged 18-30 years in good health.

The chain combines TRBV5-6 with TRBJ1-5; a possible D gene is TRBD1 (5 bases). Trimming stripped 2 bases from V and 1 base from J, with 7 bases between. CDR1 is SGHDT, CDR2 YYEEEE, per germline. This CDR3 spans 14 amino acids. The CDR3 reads CASSLTGSNQPQHF. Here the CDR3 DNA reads TGTGCCAGCAGCTTAACAGGAAGCAATCAGCCCCAGCATTTT. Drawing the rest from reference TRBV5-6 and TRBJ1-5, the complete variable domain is DAGVTQSPTHLIKTRGQQVTLRCSPKSGHDTVSWYQQALGQGPQFIFQYYEEEERQRGNFPDRFSGHQFPNYSSELNVNALLLGDSALYLCASSLTGSNQPQHFGDGTRLSIL.

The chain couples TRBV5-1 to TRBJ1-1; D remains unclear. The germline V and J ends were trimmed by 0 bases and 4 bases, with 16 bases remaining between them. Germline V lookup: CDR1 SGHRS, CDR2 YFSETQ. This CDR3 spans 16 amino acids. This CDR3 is CASSLAVGGPGTEAFF. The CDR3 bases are TGCGCCAGCAGCTTGGCCGTCGGCGGCCCGGGCACTGAAGCTTTCTTT.

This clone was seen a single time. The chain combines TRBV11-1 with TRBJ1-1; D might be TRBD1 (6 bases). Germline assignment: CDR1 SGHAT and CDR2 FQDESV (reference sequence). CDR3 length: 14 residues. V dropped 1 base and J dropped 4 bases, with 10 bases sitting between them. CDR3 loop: CASSLEGGSTEAFF. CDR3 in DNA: TGTGCCAGCAGCTTAGAGGGGGGGAGCACTGAAGCTTTCTTT.

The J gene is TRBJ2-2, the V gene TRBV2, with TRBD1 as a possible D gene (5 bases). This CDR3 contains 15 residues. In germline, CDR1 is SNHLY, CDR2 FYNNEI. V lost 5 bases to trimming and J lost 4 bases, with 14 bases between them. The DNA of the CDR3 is TGTGCCAGCAGTCGGCTAGGGGCGAGCACCGGGGAGCTGTTTTTT. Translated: CASSRLGASTGELFF.

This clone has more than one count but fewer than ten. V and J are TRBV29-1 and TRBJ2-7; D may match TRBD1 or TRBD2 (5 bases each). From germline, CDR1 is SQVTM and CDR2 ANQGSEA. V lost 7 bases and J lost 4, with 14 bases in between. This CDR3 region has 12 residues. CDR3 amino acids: CSASSGTYEQYF. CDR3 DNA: TGCAGCGCCTCCTCCGGGACGTACGAGCAGTACTTC.

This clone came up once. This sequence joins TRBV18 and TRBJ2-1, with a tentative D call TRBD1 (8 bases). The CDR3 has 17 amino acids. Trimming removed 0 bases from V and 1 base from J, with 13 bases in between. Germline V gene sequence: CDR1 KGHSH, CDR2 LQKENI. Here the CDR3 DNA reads TGTGCCAGCTCACCACCAAACAGGGGGGGATCCTACAATGAGCAGTTCTTC. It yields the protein CASSPPNRGGSYNEQFF.

The CDR3 DNA follows: TGTGCCAGCAGCTGGGGACAGGGGACCTATGGCTACACCTTC. Protein product: CASSWGQGTYGYTF. The J gene is TRBJ1-2, the V gene TRBV5-5; 10 bases line up with TRBD1. J gave up 4 bases and V 3 bases, and 3 bases lay outside the gene matches. Looked up from germline, CDR1 is SGHKS and CDR2 is YYEKEE (reference sequence). The CDR3 is 14 amino acids.

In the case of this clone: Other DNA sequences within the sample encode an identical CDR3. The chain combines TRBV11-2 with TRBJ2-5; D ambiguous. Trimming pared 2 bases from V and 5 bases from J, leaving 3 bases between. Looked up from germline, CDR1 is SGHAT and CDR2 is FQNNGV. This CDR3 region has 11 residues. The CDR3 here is CASSLRETQYF. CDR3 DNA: TGTGCCAGCAGCTTACGGGAGACCCAGTACTTC.

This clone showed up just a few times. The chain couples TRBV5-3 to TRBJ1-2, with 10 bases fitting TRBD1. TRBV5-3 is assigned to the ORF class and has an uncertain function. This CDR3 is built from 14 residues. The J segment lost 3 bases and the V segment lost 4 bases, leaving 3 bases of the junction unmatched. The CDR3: CARSGDRGDYGYTF. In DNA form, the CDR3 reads TGTGCCAGAAGCGGGGACAGGGGTGACTATGGCTACACCTTC.

The CDR3 is CASGLTPTLTDTQYF. The CDR3 DNA is TGTGCTAGTGGTTTGACCCCGACACTCACAGATACGCAGTATTTT. The rearrangement links TRBV12-5 to TRBJ2-3; D ambiguous. Germline V gene sequence: CDR1 LGHNT, CDR2 FRNRAP. Trimming left V 2 bases short and J 2 bases short, with 11 bases between. This CDR3 spans 15 amino acids.

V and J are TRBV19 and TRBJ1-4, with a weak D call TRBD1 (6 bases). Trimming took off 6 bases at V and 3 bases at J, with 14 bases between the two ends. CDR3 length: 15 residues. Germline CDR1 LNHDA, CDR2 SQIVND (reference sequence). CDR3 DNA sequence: TGTGCCAGTAGGGACAGAGAGACAGCTAATGAAAAACTGTTTTTT. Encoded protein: CASRDRETANEKLFF.

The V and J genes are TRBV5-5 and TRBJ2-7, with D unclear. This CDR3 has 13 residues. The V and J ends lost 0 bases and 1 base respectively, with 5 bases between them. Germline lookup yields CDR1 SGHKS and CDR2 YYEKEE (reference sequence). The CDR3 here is CASSLASSYEQYF. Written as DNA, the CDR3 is TGTGCCAGCAGCTTGGCAAGTTCCTACGAGCAGTACTTC. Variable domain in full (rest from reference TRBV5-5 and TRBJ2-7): DAGVTQSPTHLIKTRGQQVTLRCSPISGHKSVSWYQQVLGQGPQFIFQYYEKEERGRGNFPDRFSARQFPNYSSELNVNALLLGDSALYLCASSLASSYEQYFGPGTRLTVT.

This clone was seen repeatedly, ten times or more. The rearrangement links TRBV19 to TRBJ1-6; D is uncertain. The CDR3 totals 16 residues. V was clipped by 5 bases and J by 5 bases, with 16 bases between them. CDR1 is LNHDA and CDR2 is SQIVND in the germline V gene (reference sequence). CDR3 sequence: CASSRLGFENNSPLHF. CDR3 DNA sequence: TGTGCCAGTAGTCGGCTTGGATTTGAAAATAATTCACCCCTCCACTTT.

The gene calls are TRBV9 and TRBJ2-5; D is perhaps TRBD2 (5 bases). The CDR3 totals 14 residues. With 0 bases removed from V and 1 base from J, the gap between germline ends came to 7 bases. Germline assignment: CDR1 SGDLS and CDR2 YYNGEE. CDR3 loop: CASSVASSQETQYF. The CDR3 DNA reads TGTGCCAGCAGCGTAGCTAGCTCCCAAGAGACCCAGTACTTC.

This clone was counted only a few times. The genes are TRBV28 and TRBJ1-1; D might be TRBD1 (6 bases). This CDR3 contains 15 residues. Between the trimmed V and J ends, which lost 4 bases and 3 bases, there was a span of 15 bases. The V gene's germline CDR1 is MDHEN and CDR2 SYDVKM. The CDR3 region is CASSSSTGRYTEAFF. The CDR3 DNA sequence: TGTGCCAGCAGTTCTTCTACAGGGCGGTACACTGAAGCTTTCTTT.

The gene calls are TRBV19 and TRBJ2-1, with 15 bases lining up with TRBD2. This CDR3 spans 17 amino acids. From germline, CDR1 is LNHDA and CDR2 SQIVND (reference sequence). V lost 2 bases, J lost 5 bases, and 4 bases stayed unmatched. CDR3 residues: CASSIRTSGRAHNEQFF. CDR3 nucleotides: TGTGCCAGTAGTATAAGGACTAGCGGGAGGGCCCACAATGAGCAGTTCTTC.

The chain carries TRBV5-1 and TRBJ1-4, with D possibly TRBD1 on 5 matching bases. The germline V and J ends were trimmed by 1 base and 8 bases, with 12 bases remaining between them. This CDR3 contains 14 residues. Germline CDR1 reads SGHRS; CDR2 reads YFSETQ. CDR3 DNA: TGCGCCAGCAGCTTGTCTGGGGGAACGGAAAAACTGTTTTTT. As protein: CASSLSGGTEKLFF.

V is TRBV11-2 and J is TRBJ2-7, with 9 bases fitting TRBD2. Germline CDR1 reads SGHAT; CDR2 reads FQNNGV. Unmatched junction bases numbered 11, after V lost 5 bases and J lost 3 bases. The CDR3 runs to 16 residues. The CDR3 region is CASSERGANPYYEQYF. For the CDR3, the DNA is TGTGCCAGCAGCGAGCGGGGGGCTAACCCCTACTACGAGCAGTACTTC.

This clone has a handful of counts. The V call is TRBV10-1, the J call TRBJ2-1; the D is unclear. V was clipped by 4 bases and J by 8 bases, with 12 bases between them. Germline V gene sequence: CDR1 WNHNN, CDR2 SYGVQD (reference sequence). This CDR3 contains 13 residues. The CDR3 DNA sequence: TGCGCCAGCAGTGGGACGAAGAGCGATGAGCAGTTCTTC. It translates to CASSGTKSDEQFF.

The CDR3 DNA is TGTGCCAGCAGCTCTCACGCAGGGGATACGCAGTATTTT. Its protein is CASSSHAGDTQYF. The chain employs TRBV21-1 and TRBJ2-3; TRBD1, the table's D call, was not compared with the DNA. TRBV21-1 is designated a pseudogene. This CDR3 spans 13 amino acids.

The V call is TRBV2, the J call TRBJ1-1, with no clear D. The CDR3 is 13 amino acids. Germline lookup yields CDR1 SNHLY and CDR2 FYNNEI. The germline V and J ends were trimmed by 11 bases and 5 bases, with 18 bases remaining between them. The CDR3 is CAGEALRGTEAFF. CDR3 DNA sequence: TGTGCCGGGGAGGCGCTCCGGGGAACTGAAGCTTTCTTT.

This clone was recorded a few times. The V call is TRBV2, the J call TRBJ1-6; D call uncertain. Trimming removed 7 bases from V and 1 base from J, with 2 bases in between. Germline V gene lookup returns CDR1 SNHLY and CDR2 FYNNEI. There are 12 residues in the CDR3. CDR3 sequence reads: CASKSYNSPLHF. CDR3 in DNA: TGTGCCAGCAAGTCCTATAATTCACCCCTCCACTTT. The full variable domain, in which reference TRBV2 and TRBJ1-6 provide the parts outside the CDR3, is EPEVTQTPSHQVTQMGQEVILRCVPISNHLYFYWYRQILGQKVEFLVSFYNNEISEKSEIFDDQFSVERPDGSNFTLKIRSTKLEDSAMYFCASKSYNSPLHFGNGTRLTVT.

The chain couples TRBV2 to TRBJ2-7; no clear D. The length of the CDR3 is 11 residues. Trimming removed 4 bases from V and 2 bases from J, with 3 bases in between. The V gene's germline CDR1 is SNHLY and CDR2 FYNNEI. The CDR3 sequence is CASSGTYEQYF. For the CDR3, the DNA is TGTGCCAGCAGTGGGACCTACGAGCAGTACTTC.

The CDR3 is CASSGNYGYTF. CDR3 DNA sequence: TGTGCCAGCTCGGGGAACTATGGCTACACCTTC. The rearrangement links TRBV6-1 to TRBJ1-2; D unclear. The CDR3 loop spans 11 amino acids. Germline CDR1 reads MNHNS; CDR2 reads SASEGT. V was pared by 8 bases and J by 2 bases, with 6 bases between.

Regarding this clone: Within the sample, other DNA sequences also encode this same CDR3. CDR3 sequence reads: CASTQSNQPQHF. The CDR3 DNA follows: TGTGCCAGCACCCAATCAAATCAGCCCCAGCATTTT. This chain joins TRBV6-1 and TRBJ1-5; D call uncertain. The CDR3 sequence is 12 residues long. CDR1 is MNHNS, CDR2 SASEGT, per germline. Between the trimmed V and J ends, which lost 7 bases and 4 bases, there was a span of 8 bases.

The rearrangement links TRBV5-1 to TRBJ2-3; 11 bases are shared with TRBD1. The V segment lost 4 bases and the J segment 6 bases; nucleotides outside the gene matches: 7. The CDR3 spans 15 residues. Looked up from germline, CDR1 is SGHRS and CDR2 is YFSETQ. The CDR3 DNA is TGCGCCAGCAGCCCGGGACAGGGGGGCCGTGATACGCAGTATTTT. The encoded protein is CASSPGQGGRDTQYF.

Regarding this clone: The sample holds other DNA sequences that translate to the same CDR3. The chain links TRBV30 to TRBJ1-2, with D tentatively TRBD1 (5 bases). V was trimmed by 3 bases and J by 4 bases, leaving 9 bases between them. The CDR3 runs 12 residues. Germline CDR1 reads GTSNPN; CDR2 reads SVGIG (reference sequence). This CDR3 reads CAWSRDSYGYTF. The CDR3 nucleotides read TGTGCCTGGAGCCGAGACAGCTATGGCTACACCTTC.

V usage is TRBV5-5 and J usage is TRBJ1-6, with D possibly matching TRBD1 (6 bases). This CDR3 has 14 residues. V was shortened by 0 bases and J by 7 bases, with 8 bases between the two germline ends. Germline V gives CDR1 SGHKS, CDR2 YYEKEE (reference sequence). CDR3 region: CASSLGQENSPLHF. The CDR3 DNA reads TGTGCCAGCAGCTTGGGACAGGAGAATTCACCCCTCCACTTT.

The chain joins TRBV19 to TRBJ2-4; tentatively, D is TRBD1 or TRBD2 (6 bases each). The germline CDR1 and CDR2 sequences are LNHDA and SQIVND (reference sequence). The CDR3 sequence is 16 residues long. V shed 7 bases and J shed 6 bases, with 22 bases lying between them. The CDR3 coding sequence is TGTGCCAGTACCCCCCTGATAGGGGGGCTGGGAAACATTCAGTACTTC. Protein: CASTPLIGGLGNIQYF.